The clone carrying this TCR beta chain showed up just a few times. The V end was cut by 5 bases, the J end by 3 bases, with 10 bases between. Germline values: CDR1 MNHEY, CDR2 SVGEGT. The CDR3 length is 14 residues. TCRdb called the RT-PCR reads again in MiXCR, with one record for every CDR3 protein. The sample lists about 200,000 distinct CDR3 sequences; 38% were seen once. The data were taken from a study of patients and donors after allogeneic stem cell transplantation. The chain joins TRBV6-2 or TRBV6-3 to TRBJ1-4; D unclear. Specimen: blood, either unsorted or a sorted T cell fraction (not recorded which). The TCR sequence derives from a human donor who was either an allogeneic HSCT recipient or a stem cell or donor lymphocyte infusion donor (not recorded which). It is not recorded whose cells these are; they may come from a transplant donor. The DNA for the CDR3 is TGTGCCAGCAGTGGAGACGGTGCTAATGAAAAACTGTTTTTT. Its protein is CASSGDGANEKLFF.